The 31 T cell receptor beta chains below were found in one sample sequenced in a study of monozygotic twins with inflammatory bowel disease. TCRdb reprocessed the 5' RACE reads, keeping one entry per CDR3 protein, no DNA. This sample's clone table lists 350,000 to 550,000 distinct CDR3 sequences. Sequencing was done on a sample of blood. All receptors derive from a human donor with ulcerative colitis or Crohn's disease, or a healthy co-twin of an affected twin (not recorded which).

The chain carries TRBV7-2 and TRBJ2-3; the TCRdb call, TRBD1, lacks DNA for checking. The CDR3 is 16 residues long. Germline CDR1 reads SGHTA; CDR2 reads FQGNSA. The CDR3: CASSLGGTGATDTQYF.

The chain couples TRBV4-2 to TRBJ2-1; TCRdb's D call, TRBD2, is unchecked because there is no DNA. The germline gives CDR1 LGHNA, CDR2 YNFKEQ. The CDR3 spans 21 residues. The CDR3 region is CASSPTYWTSGGRSSYNEQFF.

This chain joins TRBV10-3 and TRBJ2-3; TCRdb designates TRBD2, a call that cannot be tested without DNA. This CDR3 contains 15 residues. Germline V gene sequence: CDR1 ENHRY, CDR2 SYGVKD. CDR3 in amino acids: CAISSLAGSTDTQYF.

V and J are TRBV5-5 and TRBJ2-1; TCRdb reports TRBD2, a call that lacks DNA to check it against. This CDR3 has 15 residues. Looked up from germline, CDR1 is SGHKS and CDR2 is YYEKEE (reference sequence). This CDR3 reads CASSLLAVLYNEQFF.

This chain links TRBV28 with TRBJ1-6. The CDR3 covers 17 residues. Germline V gene lookup returns CDR1 MDHEN and CDR2 SYDVKM. CDR3 amino acids: CASSSSRSRSYNSPLHF. Full variable domain (remainder filled in from reference TRBV28 and TRBJ1-6): DVKVTQSSRYLVKRTGEKVFLECVQDMDHENMFWYRQDPGLGLRLIYFSYDVKMKEKGDIPEGYSVSREKKERFSLILESASTNQTSMYLCASSSSRSRSYNSPLHFGNGTRLTVT.

The chain carries TRBV20-1 and TRBJ2-7; the D call from TCRdb, TRBD2, cannot be confirmed without DNA. This CDR3 region has 13 residues. Per the germline V gene, CDR1 is DFQATT and CDR2 is SNEGSKA (reference sequence). This CDR3 reads CSAHQLREGEQYF.

The chain has TRBV9 and TRBJ2-2; absent DNA, TCRdb's TRBD2 call cannot be checked. Germline CDR1 is SGDLS and CDR2 is YYNGEE. CDR3 length equals 15 residues. Here the CDR3 reads CASSPRGAPTGELFF.

The chain has TRBV5-1 and TRBJ1-1; absent DNA, TCRdb's TRBD1 call cannot be checked. CDR1 and CDR2 from the germline V gene are SGHRS and YFSETQ. This CDR3 spans 13 amino acids. Here the CDR3 reads CASRTGGGTEAFF.

The chain carries TRBV3-1 and TRBJ1-2; TCRdb's D call, TRBD1, is unchecked because there is no DNA. Germline-derived CDR1 and CDR2 are LGHDT and YNNKEL (reference sequence). The CDR3 consists of 14 residues. The CDR3 sequence is CASSLPGTGDGYTF.

The chain recombines TRBV20-1 with TRBJ1-4. The CDR3 loop spans 15 amino acids. CDR1 and CDR2 from the germline V gene are DFQATT and SNEGSKA (reference sequence). Here the CDR3 reads CSARDPTVTNEKLFF.

The CDR3 sequence: CSAVGTSSYNEQFF. This chain joins TRBV20-1 and TRBJ2-1; no DNA is available, so the TRBD2 call from TCRdb remains unchecked. The CDR3 contains 14 residues. The V gene's germline CDR1 is DFQATT and CDR2 SNEGSKA (reference sequence).

The chain recombines TRBV20-1 with TRBJ2-7; the TRBD1 assignment by TCRdb is unverifiable without DNA. The CDR3 is 14 residues long. CDR1 DFQATT and CDR2 SNEGSKA come from the germline V gene (reference sequence). The CDR3 sequence is CSAPGTANSYEQYF.

This CDR3 reads CSVDQVGLYGDSGANVLTF. V usage is TRBV29-1 and J usage is TRBJ2-6. The germline V gene has CDR1 SQVTM and CDR2 ANQGSEA. The length of the CDR3 is 19 residues.

The chain joins TRBV5-6 to TRBJ1-6. This CDR3 spans 12 amino acids. Germline V gene sequence: CDR1 SGHDT, CDR2 YYEEEE. The CDR3 reads CASSGQVPPLHF.

The chain links TRBV30 to TRBJ2-1; TCRdb's D call, TRBD1, is unchecked because there is no DNA. CDR1 and CDR2 from the germline V gene are GTSNPN and SVGIG (reference sequence). This CDR3 has 13 amino acids. This CDR3 reads CAWSSWDVNEQFF.

V and J are TRBV27 and TRBJ1-4. Germline V CDR1 and CDR2: MNHEY, SMNVEV (reference sequence). The CDR3 sequence is 13 residues long. CDR3 residues: CASSPTREGKLFF.

The chain has TRBV7-2 and TRBJ1-4; TCRdb selects TRBD1, and the lack of DNA leaves this call unchecked. The length of the CDR3 is 15 residues. The germline gives CDR1 SGHTA, CDR2 FQGNSA. The CDR3 here is CASSLQGRANEKLFF.

The rearrangement links TRBV6-1 to TRBJ1-5; TCRdb's D gene call, TRBD1, goes unchecked for lack of DNA. Germline V gives CDR1 MNHNS, CDR2 SASEGT. The CDR3 loop spans 14 amino acids. The chain's CDR3 is CASSIGQGGQPQHF.

V and J are TRBV12-3 or TRBV12-4 and TRBJ2-7. CDR3 length: 16 amino acids. CDR3 in amino acids: CASSFILDRSSYEQYF.

This CDR3 reads CASSLVPGGNSGNTIYF. The genes are TRBV7-6 and TRBJ1-3; TCRdb picks TRBD1, but there is no DNA to check that call. There are 17 residues in the CDR3. Germline V lookup: CDR1 SGHVS, CDR2 FNYEAQ.

The rearrangement links TRBV6-5 to TRBJ2-7; TCRdb indicates TRBD2, and absent DNA this call remains unverified. CDR1 is MNHEY, CDR2 SVGAGI, per germline. The CDR3 length is 17 residues. The CDR3 sequence is CASSHSSGRAKLLEQYF.

CDR3 sequence reads: CASSLSATDTQYF. The chain has TRBV5-5 and TRBJ2-3. Germline CDR1 SGHKS, CDR2 YYEKEE (reference sequence). The CDR3 is 13 residues long.

The J gene is TRBJ2-1, the V gene TRBV29-1; TCRdb returns TRBD1, unconfirmable since there is no DNA. CDR1 and CDR2 (germline): SQVTM, ANQGSEA. CDR3 length: 13 amino acids. The CDR3 is CSGQGGGLGEQFF.

V gene TRBV25-1 combines with J gene TRBJ1-1. The germline V gene has CDR1 MGHDK and CDR2 SYGVNS. The CDR3 sequence is 14 residues long. The CDR3 reads CASSEFASGGEAFF.

The chain recombines TRBV6-5 with TRBJ1-2; checking the TCRdb D call of TRBD1 is not possible without DNA. Germline CDR1 and CDR2: MNHEY and SVGAGI. This CDR3 is 15 amino acids long. The CDR3 sequence: CASSSPQGAHYGYTF.

The V and J genes are TRBV2 and TRBJ1-5. The length of the CDR3 is 14 residues. In germline, CDR1 is SNHLY, CDR2 FYNNEI. The CDR3 spells CASSEEGIRQPQHF.

The V and J genes are TRBV4-3 and TRBJ1-1; TCRdb gives TRBD1 as the D gene, but with no DNA this cannot be confirmed. CDR3 size: 16 residues. The germline V gene encodes CDR1 LGHNA and CDR2 YSLEER. The CDR3 protein is CASSQDRGAGNTEAFF.

The genes are TRBV7-9 and TRBJ2-1; TCRdb calls TRBD1, which cannot be checked without DNA. The germline V gene has CDR1 SEHNR and CDR2 FQNEAQ (reference sequence). The length of the CDR3 is 15 residues. This CDR3 is CASSLEGALYNEQFF.

The chain employs TRBV14 and TRBJ2-5; checking the TCRdb D call of TRBD1 is not possible without DNA. Germline V gene lookup returns CDR1 SGHDN and CDR2 FVKESK. The CDR3 has 20 amino acids. The CDR3 region is CASSQGGSGWSLAHQETQYF.

CDR3 loop: CASSWDGALNYGYTF. This chain connects TRBV12-3 or TRBV12-4 to TRBJ1-2; the D call from TCRdb, TRBD1, cannot be confirmed without DNA. The CDR3 sequence is 15 residues long.

The CDR3 reads CASSPEGLNSPLHF. J is TRBJ1-6 and V is TRBV18. Germline values: CDR1 KGHSH, CDR2 LQKENI. The CDR3 sequence is 14 residues long. The full variable domain, with the rest looked up from reference TRBV18 and TRBJ1-6, is NAGVMQNPRHLVRRRGQEARLRCSPMKGHSHVYWYRQLPEEGLKFMVYLQKENIIDESGMPKERFSAEFPKEGPSILRIQQVVRGDSAAYFCASSPEGLNSPLHFGNGTRLTVT.